This passage covers 24 T cell receptor beta chains from one sample sequenced in a study of cytomegalovirus exposure and HLA in healthy donors. This PCR relied on a set of 60 Vbeta primers and 13 Jbeta primers. Profiled with immunoSEQ multiplex PCR; TCRdb holds only in-frame clones, not every one. Seen here are around 150,000 clones, about 80% observed once, and the top ten hold 2.2%. Sequenced input: PBMCs. These receptor sequences come from a man aged 50 to 60 in good health and CMV-seropositive.

The V call is TRBV29-1, the J call TRBJ1-1; the D gene is possibly TRBD1 (5 bases). The V gene lost 6 bases and the J gene lost 1 base, with 9 bases spanning the gap. Germline CDR1 and CDR2: SQVTM and ANQGSEA. The CDR3 extends over 12 amino acids. CDR3 sequence reads: CSVRQGNTEAFF. CDR3 DNA: TGCAGCGTGCGTCAGGGGAACACTGAAGCTTTCTTT.

This chain uses TRBV6-5 with TRBJ1-1; unclear D gene. Trimming cost V 0 bases and J 0 bases, with 11 bases left between them. Germline loops: CDR1 MNHEY, CDR2 SVGAGI. The length of the CDR3 is 16 residues. The CDR3 DNA reads TGTGCCAGCAGTTACTCGCCAGGCCCGATGAACACTGAAGCTTTCTTT. The encoded protein is CASSYSPGPMNTEAFF.

This sequence joins TRBV6-1 and TRBJ2-5; 10 bases fit TRBD1. This CDR3 has 14 amino acids. Germline V CDR1 and CDR2: MNHNS, SASEGT. After removal of 7 bases from V and 4 bases from J, the junction contained 6 bases not matched to a gene. The CDR3 nucleotides read TGTGCCAGCATCCTCCGGGACAGGGGAGAGACCCAGTACTTC. This gives the protein CASILRDRGETQYF.

This chain connects TRBV11-2 to TRBJ2-6, with D unclear. V was pared by 5 bases and J by 3 bases, with 5 bases between. CDR1 and CDR2 (germline): SGHAT, FQNNGV. The CDR3 spans 13 residues. CDR3 region: CASSTSGANVLTF. CDR3 DNA sequence: TGTGCCAGCAGCACGAGTGGGGCCAACGTCCTGACTTTC.

J is TRBJ2-7 and V is TRBV29-1; D unclear. The V and J ends lost 4 bases and 0 bases respectively, with 10 bases between them. The CDR3 has 13 residues. Per germline, CDR1 SQVTM and CDR2 ANQGSEA. The CDR3 sequence: CSVATYSSYEQYF. CDR3 nucleotide sequence: TGCAGCGTTGCTACCTACTCCTCCTACGAGCAGTACTTC.

This rearrangement joins TRBV9 to TRBJ1-3, with TRBD1 matching 7 bases. The CDR3 consists of 15 residues. Germline V gene data show CDR1 as SGDLS and CDR2 as YYNGEE. V trimming: 4 bases; J trimming: 2 bases; junction bases outside the gene matches: 6. CDR3 DNA: TGTGCCAGCAGCCCGGGAGGGACAGCTGGAAACACCATATATTTT. It specifies CASSPGGTAGNTIYF.

This rearrangement joins TRBV19 to TRBJ2-7; 12 positions match TRBD1. Germline loops: CDR1 LNHDA, CDR2 SQIVND (reference sequence). This CDR3 region has 14 residues. Germline trimming cut 7 bases from V and 6 bases from J; bases unmatched to any gene: 7. The CDR3 loop reads CASKPGQGASEQYF. The CDR3 DNA reads TGTGCCAGTAAGCCGGGACAGGGGGCAAGCGAGCAGTACTTC.

V gene TRBV7-8 combines with J gene TRBJ1-6; 10 bases fit TRBD1. CDR1 and CDR2 from the germline V gene are SGHVS and FQNEAQ. This CDR3 spans 13 amino acids. The ends lost 5 bases at V and 17 bases at J; junction bases unmatched: 9. CDR3 in DNA: TGTGCCAGCAGCGAAAATCCCGGGACAGGGGTCCACTTT. Its translation: CASSENPGTGVHF.

The chain recombines TRBV5-5 with TRBJ1-4; D uncertain. V dropped 1 base and J dropped 0 bases, with 4 bases sitting between them. The CDR3 runs 14 residues. Germline V gene lookup returns CDR1 SGHKS and CDR2 YYEKEE (reference sequence). The CDR3 here is CASSLLATNEKLFF. The CDR3 region has the DNA TGTGCCAGCAGCTTGCTTGCAACTAATGAAAAACTGTTTTTT. Combining the CDR3 with reference TRBV5-5 and TRBJ1-4 gives the whole variable domain DAGVTQSPTHLIKTRGQQVTLRCSPISGHKSVSWYQQVLGQGPQFIFQYYEKEERGRGNFPDRFSARQFPNYSSELNVNALLLGDSALYLCASSLLATNEKLFFGSGTQLSVL.

The chain has TRBV9 and TRBJ2-5, with TRBD1 matching 12 bases. In germline, CDR1 is SGDLS, CDR2 YYNGEE. After removal of 0 bases from V and 6 bases from J, the junction contained 9 bases not matched to a gene. CDR3 size: 17 residues. CDR3 sequence (DNA): TGTGCCAGCAGCGTAGGGGGGGGGACAGGGGGCGCAAAGACCCAGTACTTC. Translation gives CASSVGGGTGGAKTQYF.

The rearrangement joins TRBV27 to TRBJ2-7, with D possibly TRBD1 on 9 matching bases. The V gene's germline CDR1 is MNHEY and CDR2 SMNVEV (reference sequence). This CDR3 has 18 amino acids. Trimming removed 3 bases at V and 2 bases at J, with 23 bases between. CDR3 loop: CASSFGQGLRGAAYEQYF. CDR3 sequence (DNA): TGTGCCAGCAGTTTTGGACAGGGGTTGCGGGGGGCCGCCTACGAGCAGTACTTC.

The chain is built from TRBV10-3 and TRBJ1-2; 9 bases fit TRBD1. The germline gives CDR1 ENHRY, CDR2 SYGVKD. The CDR3 consists of 13 residues. V was clipped by 6 bases and J by 7 bases; unmatched bases: 6. The CDR3 sequence: CAISGQGTAGYTF. DNA of the CDR3: TGTGCCATCAGCGGACAGGGGACGGCTGGCTACACCTTC.

DNA for the CDR3: TGTGCCAGCAGTACCTACAGGGGGCGCGGAGGCTACACCTTC. Encoded protein: CASSTYRGRGGYTF. This chain connects TRBV6-1 to TRBJ1-2; 9 bases agree with TRBD1. The germline V gene encodes CDR1 MNHNS and CDR2 SASEGT. This CDR3 spans 14 amino acids. With 5 bases clipped from V and 8 bases from J, the junction kept 9 bases outside the gene matches.

V usage is TRBV27 and J usage is TRBJ1-2; D uncertain. Germline CDR1 is MNHEY and CDR2 is SMNVEV (reference sequence). V was shortened by 2 bases and J by 2 bases, with 9 bases between the two germline ends. The length of the CDR3 is 14 residues. The CDR3 loop is CASSLGRVNYGYTF. DNA of the CDR3: TGTGCCAGCAGTTTAGGGCGGGTGAACTATGGCTACACCTTC.

The chain recombines TRBV9 with TRBJ2-2, with 7 nucleotides matching TRBD1. V lost 6 bases to trimming and J lost 1 base; unmatched junction nucleotides: 3. CDR3 length equals 14 residues. CDR1 is SGDLS and CDR2 is YYNGEE in the germline V gene. As DNA, the CDR3 is TGTGCCAGCAACCCAGGGGGGAACACCGGGGAGCTGTTTTTT. This sequence encodes CASNPGGNTGELFF.

The CDR3 sequence is CASSYSTATNSPLHF. The CDR3 nucleotides are TGTGCCAGCAGTTATTCTACAGCTACTAATTCACCCCTCCACTTT. V usage is TRBV6-6 and J usage is TRBJ1-6; D gene ambiguous. With 3 bases removed from V and 6 bases from J, the gap between germline ends came to 12 bases. Germline CDR1 is MNHNY and CDR2 is SVGAGI (reference sequence). This CDR3 spans 15 amino acids.

This clone was detected a few times. J is TRBJ2-7 and V is TRBV19; tentatively, D is TRBD1 (6 bases). V lost 2 bases, J lost 0 bases, and 11 bases lay in between. The CDR3 runs 15 residues. Germline V gene sequence: CDR1 LNHDA, CDR2 SQIVND (reference sequence). Here the CDR3 DNA reads TGTGCCAGTAGTATATATCCGACAGGCTCCTACGAGCAGTACTTC. Protein product: CASSIYPTGSYEQYF.

This rearrangement joins TRBV7-2 to TRBJ2-7; D is perhaps TRBD2 (6 bases). This CDR3 is built from 15 residues. V was pared by 2 bases and J by 2 bases, with 13 bases between. Germline V gene lookup returns CDR1 SGHTA and CDR2 FQGNSA. The CDR3 region has the DNA TGTGCCAGCAGCTTACAGGAGGGCGCAACCTACGAGCAGTACTTC. Amino acids: CASSLQEGATYEQYF.

The gene calls are TRBV20-1 and TRBJ1-4; D uncertain. This CDR3 spans 11 amino acids. In germline, CDR1 is DFQATT, CDR2 SNEGSKA (reference sequence). Trimming pared 5 bases from V and 5 bases from J, leaving 6 bases between. DNA for the CDR3: TGCAGTGCTCAAGAGAATGAAAAACTGTTTTTT. Translated: CSAQENEKLFF.

Concerning this clone itself: This CDR3 is also generated by other DNA sequences in the sample. The chain employs TRBV7-9 and TRBJ2-7; maybe TRBD1 (6 bases). The ends were cut back, 5 bases at V and 2 bases at J, with 13 bases in the middle. Germline-derived CDR1 and CDR2 are SEHNR and FQNEAQ (reference sequence). CDR3 size: 14 residues. CDR3 in DNA: TGTGCCAGCAGCCTTAGAGACAGGCCCTACGAGCAGTACTTC. Translating it yields CASSLRDRPYEQYF.

The chain's CDR3 is CASSPDSGNTIYF. CDR3 bases: TGTGCCAGCAGCCCGGACAGTGGAAACACCATATATTTT. The chain recombines TRBV7-3 with TRBJ1-3; maybe TRBD1 (6 bases). The V gene's germline CDR1 is SGHTA and CDR2 FQGTGA. The V gene lost 5 bases and the J gene lost 3 bases, with 8 bases spanning the gap. This CDR3 spans 13 amino acids.

The V and J genes are TRBV28 and TRBJ1-2, with D perhaps matching TRBD1 (5 bases). Germline V gene lookup returns CDR1 MDHEN and CDR2 SYDVKM. The CDR3 sequence is 14 residues long. V gave up 2 bases and J gave up 3 bases, with 10 bases separating them. The CDR3 DNA sequence: TGTGCCAGCAGTTTACAGGGCAGCGACTATGGCTACACCTTC. Protein sequence: CASSLQGSDYGYTF.

The chain combines TRBV19 with TRBJ1-1, with D uncertain. The length of the CDR3 is 13 residues. V shed 4 bases and J shed 1 base, with 7 bases lying between them. Per germline, CDR1 LNHDA and CDR2 SQIVND (reference sequence). DNA of the CDR3: TGTGCCAGTAGTAGACAAACGAACACTGAAGCTTTCTTT. Translating gives CASSRQTNTEAFF.

The chain is built from TRBV27 and TRBJ1-5, with D tentatively TRBD1 (5 bases). V lost 5 bases and J 6 bases, leaving 11 bases between the germline ends. CDR3 length equals 13 residues. CDR1 is MNHEY and CDR2 is SMNVEV in the germline V gene (reference sequence). The CDR3 loop reads CASSRQGSQPQHF. The CDR3 DNA reads as TGTGCCAGCAGTAGGCAGGGAAGTCAGCCCCAGCATTTT.